The present T cell receptor (beta chain) was sequenced within a study of type 1 and type 2 diabetes patients. Genomic DNA was the PCR template. The TCR beta CDR3 region was amplified using 30 forward and 13 reverse primers. One entry per CDR3 protein, called by TCRdb with MiXCR from the multiplex PCR reads. Seen here are 280,000 or so distinct CDR3 sequences, around 47% observed once, and the top ten hold about an eighth. A remark on this clonotype: An end of the junction does not agree with germline; a read error may underlie this.

No donor had another autoimmune disease or recent infection within four weeks. Each participant gave about 10 milliliters of peripheral blood. Germline loops: CDR1 GTSNPN, CDR2 SVGIG (reference sequence). The CDR3 contains 12 residues. The V call is TRBV30, the J call TRBJ2-7; 8 bases agree with TRBD1. The TCR originated in a man aged 18-30 years with type 2 diabetes. Sequenced: peripheral blood mononuclear cells (PBMCs). The CDR3 spells CAWSVGGTGPAF. CDR3 sequence (DNA): TGTGCCTGGAGTGTAGGGGGGACAGGCCCCGCGTTC.